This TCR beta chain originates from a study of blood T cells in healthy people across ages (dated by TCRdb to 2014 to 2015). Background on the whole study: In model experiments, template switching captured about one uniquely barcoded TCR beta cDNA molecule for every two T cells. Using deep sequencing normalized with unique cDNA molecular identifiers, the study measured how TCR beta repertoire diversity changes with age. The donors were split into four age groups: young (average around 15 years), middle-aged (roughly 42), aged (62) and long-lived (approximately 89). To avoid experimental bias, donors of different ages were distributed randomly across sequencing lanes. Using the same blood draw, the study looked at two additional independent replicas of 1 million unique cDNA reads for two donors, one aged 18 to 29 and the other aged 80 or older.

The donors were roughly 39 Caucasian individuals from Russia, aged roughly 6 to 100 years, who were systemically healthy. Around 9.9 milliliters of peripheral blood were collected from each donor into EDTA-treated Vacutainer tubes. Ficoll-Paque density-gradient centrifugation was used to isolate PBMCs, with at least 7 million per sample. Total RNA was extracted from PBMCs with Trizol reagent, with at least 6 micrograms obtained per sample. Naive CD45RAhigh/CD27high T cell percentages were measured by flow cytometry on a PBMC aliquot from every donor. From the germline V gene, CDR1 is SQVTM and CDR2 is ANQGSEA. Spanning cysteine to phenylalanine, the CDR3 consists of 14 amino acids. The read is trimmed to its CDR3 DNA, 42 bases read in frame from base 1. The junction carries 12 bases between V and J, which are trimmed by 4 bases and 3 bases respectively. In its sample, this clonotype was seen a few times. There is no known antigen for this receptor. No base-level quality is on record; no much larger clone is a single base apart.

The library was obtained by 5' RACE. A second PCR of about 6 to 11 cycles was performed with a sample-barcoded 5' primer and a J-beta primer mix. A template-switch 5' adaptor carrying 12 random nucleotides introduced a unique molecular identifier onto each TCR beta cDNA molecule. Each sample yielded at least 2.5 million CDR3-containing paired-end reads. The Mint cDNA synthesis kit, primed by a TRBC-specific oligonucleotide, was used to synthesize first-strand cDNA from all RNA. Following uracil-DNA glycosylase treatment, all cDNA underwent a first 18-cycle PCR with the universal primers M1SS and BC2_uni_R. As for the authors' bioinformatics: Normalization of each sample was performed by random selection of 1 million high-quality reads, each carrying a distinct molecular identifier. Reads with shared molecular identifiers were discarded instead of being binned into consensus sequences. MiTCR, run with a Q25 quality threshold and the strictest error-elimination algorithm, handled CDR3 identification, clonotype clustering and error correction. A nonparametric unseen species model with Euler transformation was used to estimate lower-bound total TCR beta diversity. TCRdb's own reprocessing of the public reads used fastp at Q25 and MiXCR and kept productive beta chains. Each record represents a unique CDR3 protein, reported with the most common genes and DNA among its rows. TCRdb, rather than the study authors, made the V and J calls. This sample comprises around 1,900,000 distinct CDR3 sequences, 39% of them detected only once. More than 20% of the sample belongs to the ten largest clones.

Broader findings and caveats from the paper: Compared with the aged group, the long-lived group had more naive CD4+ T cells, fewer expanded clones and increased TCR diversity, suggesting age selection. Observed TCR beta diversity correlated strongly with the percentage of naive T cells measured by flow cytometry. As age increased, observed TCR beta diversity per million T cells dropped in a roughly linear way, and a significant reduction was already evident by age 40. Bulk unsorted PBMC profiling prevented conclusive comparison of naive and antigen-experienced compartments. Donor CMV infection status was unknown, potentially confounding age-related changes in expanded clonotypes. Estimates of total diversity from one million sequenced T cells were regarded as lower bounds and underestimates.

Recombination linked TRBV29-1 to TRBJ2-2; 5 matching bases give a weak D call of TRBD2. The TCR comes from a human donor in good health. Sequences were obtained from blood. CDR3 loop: CSVVRGSDTGELFF. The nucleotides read TGCAGCGTTGTTCGGGGATCGGACACCGGGGAGCTGTTTTTT.